Listed here are 9 T cell receptor beta chains from one sample, sequenced in a study of T cells in Graves' hyperthyroidism and ophthalmopathy. TCR beta CDR3 regions were amplified from RNA transcripts. TCR CDR3 regions were first amplified by RT-PCR with HTBI primers. One entry per CDR3 protein, called by TCRdb with MiXCR from the multiplex PCR reads. In the table there are over 400,000 distinct CDR3 sequences, about 20% of which are singletons. The sample taken for sequencing was blood. The source is a woman in her 70s with Graves' ophthalmopathy.

The chain carries TRBV9 and TRBJ2-1, with 10 bases that match TRBD2. With 0 bases clipped from V and 10 bases from J, the junction kept 4 bases outside the gene matches. This CDR3 contains 14 residues. Germline loops: CDR1 SGDLS, CDR2 YYNGEE. As DNA, the CDR3 is TGTGCCAGCAGCGTAGGGACTAGCGGAAGAGAGCAGTTCTTC. The encoded protein is CASSVGTSGREQFF.

This clonotype was detected only a few times. The genes are TRBV2 and TRBJ1-5, with a weak D call TRBD1 (6 bases). CDR3 length equals 14 residues. V shed 3 bases and J shed 7 bases, with 13 bases lying between them. Germline V lookup: CDR1 SNHLY, CDR2 FYNNEI. The CDR3 region is CASSDQGLGQPQHF. The CDR3 bases are TGTGCCAGCAGTGATCAGGGGCTGGGGCAGCCCCAGCATTTT. Filled out from reference TRBV2 and TRBJ1-5, the complete variable domain reads EPEVTQTPSHQVTQMGQEVILRCVPISNHLYFYWYRQILGQKVEFLVSFYNNEISEKSEIFDDQFSVERPDGSNFTLKIRSTKLEDSAMYFCASSDQGLGQPQHFGDGTRLSIL.

The J gene is TRBJ2-1, the V gene TRBV5-4; 12 positions match TRBD2. Germline values: CDR1 SGHNT, CDR2 YYREEE (reference sequence). There are 16 residues in the CDR3. V shed 7 bases and J 0 bases; nucleotides not matched to a gene: 5. The CDR3 loop is CASQTSGSPSYNEQFF. The CDR3 DNA follows: TGTGCCAGCCAGACTAGCGGGAGTCCCTCCTACAATGAGCAGTTCTTC.

The chain links TRBV20-1 to TRBJ1-6; 9 bases are a match to TRBD1. The CDR3 contains 14 residues. CDR1 is DFQATT and CDR2 is SNEGSKA in the germline V gene (reference sequence). V dropped 6 bases and J dropped 7; count of bases not matched to a gene: 7. The CDR3 region has the DNA TGCAGTGCCCGACCTGGGACAGGGAATTCACCCCTCCACTTT. Its translation: CSARPGTGNSPLHF.

Regarding this clonotype: This may arise from a read error, as a much more abundant clone is one base away. The genes are TRBV12-3 or TRBV12-4 and TRBJ2-7; 8 nucleotides match TRBD1. The V and J ends lost 6 bases and 1 base, in that order; junction bases with no gene match: 8. There are 15 residues in the CDR3. The CDR3 region has the DNA TGTGCCAGCAGCCGGGACAGGTCCGGGTCCTACGAGCAGTACTTC. Residues: CASSRDRSGSYEQYF.

This clonotype showed up just a few times. The V and J genes are TRBV6-1 and TRBJ1-3; 9 bases agree with TRBD1. The CDR3 sequence is 15 residues long. Germline V lookup: CDR1 MNHNS, CDR2 SASEGT. The trim removed 6 bases at V and 5 bases at J, leaving 8 bases unmatched. The CDR3 bases are TGTGCCAGCAGCACCGGGACAGGGTCAAGAAACACCATATATTTT. It specifies CASSTGTGSRNTIYF.

The J gene is TRBJ2-7, the V gene TRBV9, with D possibly being TRBD1 or TRBD2 (7 bases each). The V and J ends lost 4 bases and 6 bases respectively, with 20 bases between them. Looked up from germline, CDR1 is SGDLS and CDR2 is YYNGEE. The CDR3 is made up of 15 amino acids. Here the CDR3 DNA reads TGTGCCAGCAGCCCCTTGGGAGGGGGCGTTGTCGAGCAGTACTTC. Its translation is CASSPLGGGVVEQYF. Drawing the rest from reference TRBV9 and TRBJ2-7, the complete variable domain is DSGVTQTPKHLITATGQRVTLRCSPRSGDLSVYWYQQSLDQGLQFLIQYYNGEERAKGNILERFSAQQFPDLHSELNLSSLELGDSALYFCASSPLGGGVVEQYFGPGTRLTVT.

This clonotype came up many times. CDR3 nucleotide sequence: TGTGCCAGCAGCCAAGGTCGCAGCAATGAGCAGTTCTTC. Translated, it gives CASSQGRSNEQFF. The V gene is TRBV3-1, the J gene TRBJ2-1; D not certain. Trimming stripped 1 base from V and 6 bases from J, with 7 bases between. The CDR3 has 13 amino acids. Per the germline V gene, CDR1 is LGHDT and CDR2 is YNNKEL (reference sequence).

The rearrangement uses TRBV6-1 and TRBJ2-3, with D maybe TRBD2 (5 bases). Trimming pared 6 bases from V and 3 bases from J, leaving 13 bases between. The germline gives CDR1 MNHNS, CDR2 SASEGT. The CDR3 has 14 residues. The CDR3 DNA reads TGTGCCAGCAGCTCCCCCCGGGGAACAGATACGCAGTATTTT. Residues: CASSSPRGTDTQYF.